The rows below give T cell receptor beta chains drawn from one sample of a study of blood T cell repertoires in COVID-19. Sequenced by immunoSEQ multiplex PCR; TCRdb stores in-frame clones only, minus some. The table has roughly 150,000 clones, 65% to 90% seen once. Sample: peripheral blood. The receptors stem from a woman between 50 and 59 years old with acute or convalescent COVID-19. Each CDR3 is given with its conserved first and last residue. D genes are given only for firm matches. Some rows have no size entry. The others give once, few or many, or a class for an expanded clone.

CDR3 protein: CASSQAPLARGWRSYNEQFF; CDR3 DNA: TGTGCCAGCAGCCAAGCCCCCCTAGCGAGGGGCTGGAGATCCTACAATGAGCAGTTCTTC; clone size: NA; D gene: NA; CDR3 length: 20; J gene: TRBJ2-1; V gene: TRBV3-1/TRBV3-2
CDR3 protein: CATRNHPIGTAEQFF; CDR3 DNA: TGTGCCACCAGAAACCACCCTATCGGGACAGCGGAGCAGTTCTTC; clone size: NA; D gene: TRBD1; CDR3 length: 15; J gene: TRBJ2-1; V gene: TRBV15
CDR3 protein: CASMRDRNSPLHF; CDR3 DNA: TGTGCCAGCATGCGAGACAGGAATTCACCCCTCCACTTT; clone size: once; D gene: NA; CDR3 length: 13; J gene: TRBJ1-6; V gene: TRBV2
CDR3 protein: CASNEAYEQYF; CDR3 DNA: TGTGCCAGCAACGAAGCATACGAGCAGTACTTC; clone size: NA; D gene: NA; CDR3 length: 11; J gene: TRBJ2-7; V gene: TRBV28
CDR3 protein: CASSLTGTQETQYF; CDR3 DNA: TGCGCCAGCAGCTTGACAGGGACGCAAGAGACCCAGTACTTC; clone size: NA; D gene: NA; CDR3 length: 14; J gene: TRBJ2-5; V gene: TRBV5-1
CDR3 protein: CASSRLQGNTEAFF; CDR3 DNA: TGTGCCAGCAGCCGGCTACAGGGAAACACTGAAGCTTTCTTT; clone size: few; D gene: NA; CDR3 length: 14; J gene: TRBJ1-1; V gene: TRBV6-5
CDR3 protein: CSPGQAYEQYF; CDR3 DNA: TGCAGTCCAGGACAGGCCTACGAGCAGTACTTC; clone size: NA; D gene: TRBD1; CDR3 length: 11; J gene: TRBJ2-7; V gene: TRBV20-1
CDR3 protein: CAWSNQGNQPQHF; CDR3 DNA: TGTGCCTGGAGTAATCAGGGTAATCAGCCCCAGCATTTT; clone size: few; D gene: NA; CDR3 length: 13; J gene: TRBJ1-5; V gene: TRBV30
CDR3 protein: CASTAGQGESPLHF; CDR3 DNA: TGTGCCAGCACCGCGGGGCAGGGGGAATCACCCCTCCACTTT; clone size: NA; D gene: TRBD1; CDR3 length: 14; J gene: TRBJ1-6; V gene: TRBV27
CDR3 protein: CASSQQGGWETQYF; CDR3 DNA: TGTGCCAGCAGCCAACAGGGCGGGTGGGAGACCCAGTACTTC; clone size: NA; D gene: NA; CDR3 length: 14; J gene: TRBJ2-5; V gene: TRBV7-2
CDR3 protein: CASSLRADTYGYTF; CDR3 DNA: TGCGCCAGCAGCTTGCGTGCGGACACCTATGGCTACACCTTC; clone size: NA; D gene: NA; CDR3 length: 14; J gene: TRBJ1-2; V gene: TRBV5-1